The rows below give T cell receptor beta chains drawn from one sample of a study of blood T cell repertoires in COVID-19. Sequencing was performed with immunoSEQ multiplex PCR; in TCRdb, only in-frame clones are kept and a portion is missing. Here the sample spans 150,000 to 200,000 clones, approximately 83% being singletons. Sequencing was done on a sample of peripheral blood. These receptors were collected from a woman aged 80 or older with active or convalescent COVID-19. Both conserved end residues are part of each CDR3. Fields, in order: V gene, D gene, J gene, clone size, CDR3 DNA, CDR3 protein. The D gene is left open where the match is weak. Expanded clones are given a class, and other clones once, few, many or no size at all.

V gene: TRBV27
D gene: TRBD1
J gene: TRBJ2-7
clone size: -
CDR3 DNA: TGTGCCAGCAGTCCTCCGACAGGGAGCGTCTTGTACGAGCAGTACTTC
CDR3 protein: CASSPPTGSVLYEQYF

V gene: TRBV19
D gene: TRBD1
J gene: TRBJ2-3
clone size: -
CDR3 DNA: TGTGCCAGTAGTAGCCCGGGACAGGTAACGCAGTATTTT
CDR3 protein: CASSSPGQVTQYF

V gene: TRBV6-5
D gene: TRBD1
J gene: TRBJ1-6
clone size: -
CDR3 DNA: TGTGCCAGCAGTTTAGGGGGCAGCCTTAGAGGGTCACCCCTCCACTTT
CDR3 protein: CASSLGGSLRGSPLHF

V gene: TRBV6-5
D gene: TRBD1
J gene: TRBJ1-4
clone size: -
CDR3 DNA: TGTGCCAGCAGTTACTCCACAGGGGGTGAAAAACTGTTTTTT
CDR3 protein: CASSYSTGGEKLFF

V gene: TRBV21-1
D gene: -
J gene: TRBJ2-3
clone size: once
CDR3 DNA: TGTGCCAGCAGCCCCCGACTAGCGGGGGAGAGAGATACGCAGTATTTT
CDR3 protein: CASSPRLAGERDTQYF

V gene: TRBV6-1
D gene: -
J gene: TRBJ1-1
clone size: -
CDR3 DNA: TGTGCCAGCAGTGAGCGGGCAGTCATGAACACTGAAGCTTTCTTT
CDR3 protein: CASSERAVMNTEAFF

V gene: TRBV18
D gene: -
J gene: TRBJ2-7
clone size: -
CDR3 DNA: TGTGCCAGCTCACCGCTCGAGCAGGGAGGCCACGAGCAGTACTTC
CDR3 protein: CASSPLEQGGHEQYF

V gene: TRBV6-5
D gene: TRBD1
J gene: TRBJ2-4
clone size: -
CDR3 DNA: TGTGCCAGCATGCCGGGACAGGGAGGGAAAAACATTCAGTACTTC
CDR3 protein: CASMPGQGGKNIQYF

V gene: TRBV14
D gene: TRBD2
J gene: TRBJ2-1
clone size: -
CDR3 DNA: TGTGCCAGCAGCCAAGATCTGGGACTAGCGGGGGCCCAGCAGTTCTTC
CDR3 protein: CASSQDLGLAGAQQFF

V gene: TRBV10-3
D gene: TRBD1
J gene: TRBJ1-3
clone size: -
CDR3 DNA: TGTGCCATCAGTGAACTGGACAGGGGGTCGGGAAACACCATATATTTT
CDR3 protein: CAISELDRGSGNTIYF

V gene: TRBV6-6
D gene: TRBD1
J gene: TRBJ1-4
clone size: -
CDR3 DNA: TGTGCCAGCAGTCGACAGGGGGTAACTGCAACTAATGAAAAACTGTTTTTT
CDR3 protein: CASSRQGVTATNEKLFF

V gene: TRBV7-8
D gene: -
J gene: TRBJ2-7
clone size: -
CDR3 DNA: TGTGCCAGCAGCCTTCGGGACAACTACGAGCAGTACTTC
CDR3 protein: CASSLRDNYEQYF

V gene: TRBV4-3
D gene: -
J gene: TRBJ2-7
clone size: -
CDR3 DNA: TGCGCCAGCAGCCAAGAGGCAACCAAACCCTCCTACGAGCAGTACTTC
CDR3 protein: CASSQEATKPSYEQYF

V gene: TRBV10-3
D gene: -
J gene: TRBJ1-1
clone size: few
CDR3 DNA: TGTGCCATCAGTAGACAGGAGCTGAACACTGAAGCTTTCTTT
CDR3 protein: CAISRQELNTEAFF

V gene: TRBV6-5
D gene: -
J gene: TRBJ1-2
clone size: -
CDR3 DNA: TGTGCCAGCAGATCCTCAGGAACCCAGGAAGGCTACACCTTC
CDR3 protein: CASRSSGTQEGYTF

V gene: TRBV6-5
D gene: TRBD1
J gene: TRBJ1-6
clone size: -
CDR3 DNA: TGTGCCAGCGGCGCTGACAGGGCCAATTCACCCCTCCACTTT
CDR3 protein: CASGADRANSPLHF

V gene: TRBV10-3
D gene: -
J gene: TRBJ1-5
clone size: -
CDR3 DNA: TGTGCCATCAGTGAGTCGATCAGGGAGGGATTCAATCAGCCCCAGCATTTT
CDR3 protein: CAISESIREGFNQPQHF

V gene: TRBV27
D gene: -
J gene: TRBJ1-2
clone size: -
CDR3 DNA: TGTGCCAGCAGCATTATCCCCTCCGCAGGGGGCTACACCTTC
CDR3 protein: CASSIIPSAGGYTF

V gene: TRBV7-9
D gene: -
J gene: TRBJ2-5
clone size: -
CDR3 DNA: TGTGCCAGCAGCCCACGTGGGGGGGGCCCGACTCCACAAGAGACCCAGTACTTC
CDR3 protein: CASSPRGGGPTPQETQYF

V gene: TRBV7-3
D gene: -
J gene: TRBJ1-6
clone size: -
CDR3 DNA: TGTGCCAGCAGCGCGACAGCTAATTCACCCCTCCACTTT
CDR3 protein: CASSATANSPLHF

V gene: TRBV5-4
D gene: -
J gene: TRBJ1-2
clone size: -
CDR3 DNA: TGTGCCAGCAGCTTGAGGTTGGCAGGGGATAGGCTAATCTCTGGCTACACCTTC
CDR3 protein: CASSLRLAGDRLISGYTF

V gene: TRBV4-3
D gene: -
J gene: TRBJ1-6
clone size: -
CDR3 DNA: TGCGCCAGCAGCCAAGCGCCGGTTGGGGCAGGATTGACCTCCTATAATTCACCCCTCCACTTT
CDR3 protein: CASSQAPVGAGLTSYNSPLHF

V gene: TRBV2
D gene: TRBD1
J gene: TRBJ1-1
clone size: once
CDR3 DNA: TGTGCCAGCAGTGGGACAGGGGGCACTGAAGCTTTCTTT
CDR3 protein: CASSGTGGTEAFF

V gene: TRBV7-8
D gene: -
J gene: TRBJ1-1
clone size: -
CDR3 DNA: TGTGCCAGCGGAGGTCAGGCGAACACTGAAGCTTTCTTT
CDR3 protein: CASGGQANTEAFF

V gene: TRBV29-1
D gene: -
J gene: TRBJ1-1
clone size: -
CDR3 DNA: TGCAGCGTTGAACAGGGGAGGGTTGAAGCTTTCTTT
CDR3 protein: CSVEQGRVEAFF

V gene: TRBV19
D gene: -
J gene: TRBJ1-3
clone size: -
CDR3 DNA: TGTGCCAGTAGTAATAGCGCAAGCTCTGGAAACACCATATATTTT
CDR3 protein: CASSNSASSGNTIYF

V gene: TRBV3-1/TRBV3-2
D gene: TRBD1
J gene: TRBJ1-6
clone size: -
CDR3 DNA: TGTGCCAGCAGCCAAGATTTAGGACAGGGGTATAATTCACCCCTCCACTTT
CDR3 protein: CASSQDLGQGYNSPLHF

V gene: TRBV6-2/TRBV6-3
D gene: TRBD2
J gene: TRBJ2-1
clone size: -
CDR3 DNA: TGTGCCAGCAGTTACGTGACTAGCGGGGGGGCCCCCAATGAGCAGTTCTTC
CDR3 protein: CASSYVTSGGAPNEQFF

V gene: TRBV10-2
D gene: -
J gene: TRBJ2-1
clone size: -
CDR3 DNA: TGCGCCAGCACAGGGGAATCCTACAATGAGCAGTTCTTC
CDR3 protein: CASTGESYNEQFF

V gene: TRBV11-2
D gene: TRBD1
J gene: TRBJ1-1
clone size: -
CDR3 DNA: TGTGCCAGCAGCTCCAGAACAGGGGGCACTGAAGCTTTCTTT
CDR3 protein: CASSSRTGGTEAFF